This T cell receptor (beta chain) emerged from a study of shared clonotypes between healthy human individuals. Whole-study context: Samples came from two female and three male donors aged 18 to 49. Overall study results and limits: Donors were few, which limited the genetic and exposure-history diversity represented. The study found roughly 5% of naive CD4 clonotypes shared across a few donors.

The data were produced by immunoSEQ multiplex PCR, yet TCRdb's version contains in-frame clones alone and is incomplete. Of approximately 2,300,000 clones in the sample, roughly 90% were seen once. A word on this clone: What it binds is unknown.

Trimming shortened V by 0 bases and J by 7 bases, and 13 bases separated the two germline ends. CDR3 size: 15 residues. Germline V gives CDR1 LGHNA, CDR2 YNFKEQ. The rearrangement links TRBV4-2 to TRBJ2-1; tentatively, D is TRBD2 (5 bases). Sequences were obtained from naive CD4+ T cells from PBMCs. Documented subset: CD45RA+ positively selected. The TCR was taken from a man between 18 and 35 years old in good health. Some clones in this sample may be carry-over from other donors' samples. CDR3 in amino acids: CASSQDRGPENEQFF. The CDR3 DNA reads TGTGCCAGCAGCCAAGATCGCGGGCCGGAAAATGAGCAGTTCTTC.